Presented here are 3 T cell receptor beta chains from one specimen sequenced in a study of Ad26.COV2.S vaccination and SARS-CoV-2 variants. Only in-frame clones appear in the TCRdb table, and some are missing; sequencing was by immunoSEQ multiplex PCR. The sample has some 300,000 clones, around 84% seen once; the top ten hold around 1.9%. Treatment denoted: approximately 18 received Ad26.COV2.S at low or high dose, single or two shots; 5 received placebo; per-sample allocation not given. Vaccine and placebo recipients were sampled on day 63 after the first injection. The material was peripheral blood, obtained in a trial of Ad26.COV2.S vaccine versus placebo. All receptors come from a person between 18 and 60 years old who received the Ad26.COV2.S COVID-19 vaccine or a placebo.

J is TRBJ2-7 and V is TRBV6-5; 9 bases fit TRBD1. Germline lookup yields CDR1 MNHEY and CDR2 SVGAGI. This CDR3 has 15 amino acids. Losses at the gene ends were 6 bases for V and 0 bases for J; bases not matched to a gene: 6. The CDR3 here is CASRPTGGASYEQYF. The CDR3, as DNA: TGTGCCAGCAGGCCAACAGGGGGCGCCTCCTACGAGCAGTACTTC.

In the case of this clone: Relative to the germline gene, one junction end is altered; a read error may explain this. The rearrangement uses TRBV30 and TRBJ1-4; D is undetermined. The length of the CDR3 is 14 residues. Germline CDR1 is GTSNPN and CDR2 is SVGIG (reference sequence). The CDR3 spells CAWSVNREGGRFVF. DNA of the CDR3: TGTGCCTGGAGTGTAAATAGGGAGGGCGGAAGGTTTGTTTTT.

The DNA of the CDR3 is TGTGCCAGCAGTTCCCTCGGTCGTAATTCACCCCTCCACTTT. This encodes CASSSLGRNSPLHF. V and J are TRBV27 and TRBJ1-6; no reliable D call. CDR3 size: 14 residues. Germline V gene lookup returns CDR1 MNHEY and CDR2 SMNVEV (reference sequence). V lost 4 bases to trimming and J lost 6 bases, with 10 bases between them.